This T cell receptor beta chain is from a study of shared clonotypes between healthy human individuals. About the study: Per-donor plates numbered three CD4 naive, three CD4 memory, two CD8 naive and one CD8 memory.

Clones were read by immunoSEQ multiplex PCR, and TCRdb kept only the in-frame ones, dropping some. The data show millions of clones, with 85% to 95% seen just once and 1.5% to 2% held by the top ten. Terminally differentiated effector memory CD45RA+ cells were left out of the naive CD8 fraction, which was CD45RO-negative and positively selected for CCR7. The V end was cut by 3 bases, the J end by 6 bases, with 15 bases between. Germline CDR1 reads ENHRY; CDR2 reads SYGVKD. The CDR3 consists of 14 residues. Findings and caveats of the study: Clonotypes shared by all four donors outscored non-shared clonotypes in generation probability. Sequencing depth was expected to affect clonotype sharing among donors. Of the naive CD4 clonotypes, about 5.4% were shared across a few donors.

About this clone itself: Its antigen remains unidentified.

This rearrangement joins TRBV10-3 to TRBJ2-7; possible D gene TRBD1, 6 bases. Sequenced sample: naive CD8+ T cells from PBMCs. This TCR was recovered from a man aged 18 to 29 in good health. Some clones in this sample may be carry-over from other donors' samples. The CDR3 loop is CAISDRMGQPEQYF. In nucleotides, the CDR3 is TGTGCCATCAGTGATAGAATGGGACAACCCGAGCAGTACTTC.